This T cell receptor beta chain appears in the sequencing data of a study of spatial heterogeneity in lung cancer. Study as a whole: The study observed each unique TCR and UMI combination more than ten times on average in raw reads.

Time point: sample taken at primary tumor resection. Without sorting, whole RNA was sequenced from tumor, nontumor lung or frozen PBMC. Each TCR cDNA molecule bore a unique molecular identifier. A single record per CDR3 protein comes from TCRdb applying MiXCR to the 5' RACE reads. This repertoire shows approximately 44,000 distinct CDR3 sequences, around 13% found once; its top ten account for 50% to 60%. Study-level findings and limits: Resection saw ubiquitous expanded tumor TCRs appear in blood more than follow-up did.

From germline, CDR1 is SGHDT and CDR2 YYEEEE. The ends were cut back, 5 bases at V and 3 bases at J, with 11 bases in the middle. The CDR3 covers 13 residues. Concerning this clonotype itself: Antigen: not known.

Sequences were derived from PBMCs, sampled at surgery. The chain recombines TRBV5-6 with TRBJ1-1; the D gene is possibly TRBD1 (6 bases). This sequence was found in a male donor with early-stage non-small cell lung cancer. For the CDR3, the DNA is TGTGCCAGCAGTCGTACAGGGTACACTGAAGCTTTCTTT. The encoded protein is CASSRTGYTEAFF.